These T cell receptor beta chains were read from a single sample in a study of blood T cell repertoires in COVID-19. The repertoire was sequenced with immunoSEQ multiplex PCR; TCRdb's copy has only in-frame clones and lacks some. The sample holds around 85,000 clones, around nine tenths seen once. The sequenced material came from PBMCs or T cells enriched from blood (not recorded which). All receptors derive from a woman in her 50s with acute COVID-19. CDR3s include the opening cysteine and the closing phenylalanine or tryptophan. A D gene is named only where the DNA matches it firmly. Some rows have no size entry. The others give once, few or many, or a class for an expanded clone.

CATPGTGLPDEQFF | TGTGCCACCCCCGGGACAGGGCTTCCCGATGAGCAGTTCTTC | TRBV2 | TRBD1 | . | TRBJ2-1
CASSGPSGAYNEQFF | TGTGCCAGCAGCGGCCCTAGCGGGGCTTACAATGAGCAGTTCTTC | TRBV3-1/TRBV3-2 | TRBD2 | . | TRBJ2-1
CASSAGLAGRDTQYF | TGTGCCAGCAGCGCGGGACTAGCGGGACGAGATACGCAGTATTTT | TRBV7-2 | TRBD2 | . | TRBJ2-3
CASSLKGQGTYNEQFF | TGTGCCAGCAGCTTAAAGGGACAGGGTACATACAATGAGCAGTTCTTC | TRBV7-2 | TRBD1 | few | TRBJ2-1
CASSQGRAGEQYF | TGTGCCAGCAGCCAAGGTCGTGCGGGGGAGCAGTACTTC | TRBV3-1/TRBV3-2 | . | . | TRBJ2-7
CASSLGRQGWTYEQYF | TGTGCCAGCAGCTTAGGGCGGCAGGGTTGGACCTACGAGCAGTACTTC | TRBV11-3 | . | few | TRBJ2-7
CASSYYQGGGYTF | TGTGCCAGCAGTTACTACCAGGGGGGAGGCTACACCTTC | TRBV6-5 | TRBD1 | . | TRBJ1-2
CSASQGAGSPLHF | TGCAGTGCTAGTCAGGGGGCTGGTTCACCCCTCCACTTT | TRBV20-1 | TRBD1 | few | TRBJ1-6
CASRGTSGRDYEQYF | TGCGCCAGCAGGGGGACTAGCGGGAGGGACTACGAGCAGTACTTC | TRBV5-1 | TRBD2 | few | TRBJ2-7
CASSGGQGAFDEQFF | TGTGCCAGCAGCGGGGGGCAGGGGGCCTTTGATGAGCAGTTCTTC | TRBV2 | . | . | TRBJ2-1
CASSQAGSNQPQHF | TGCGCCAGCAGCCAAGCGGGTAGCAATCAGCCCCAGCATTTT | TRBV4-1 | . | . | TRBJ1-5
CASSRGQGNTIYF | TGTGCCAGCAGCCGGGGACAGGGAAACACCATATATTTT | TRBV12-3/TRBV12-4 | TRBD1 | once | TRBJ1-3
CASSEGLAGRDEQFF | TGCGCCAGCAGTGAGGGACTAGCGGGACGAGATGAGCAGTTCTTC | TRBV10-1 | TRBD2 | . | TRBJ2-1
CAAGQLNSPLHF | TGTGCCGCGGGACAGCTTAATTCACCCCTCCACTTT | TRBV10-3 | TRBD1 | . | TRBJ1-6
CASSPSANTGELFF | TGTGCCAGCTCACCGAGCGCAAACACCGGGGAGCTGTTTTTT | TRBV18 | . | once | TRBJ2-2
CSVSGGNYGYTF | TGCAGCGTTTCGGGTGGGAACTATGGCTACACCTTC | TRBV29-1 | . | . | TRBJ1-2
CASSPRAGMWLYEQYF | TGTGCCAGCAGTCCAAGGGCGGGGATGTGGCTCTACGAGCAGTACTTC | TRBV27 | . | . | TRBJ2-7
CASSRLEEETQYF | TGTGCCAGCAGTAGACTAGAGGAAGAGACCCAGTACTTC | TRBV2 | . | . | TRBJ2-5
CASEAGGDTQYF | TGTGCCAGCGAAGCGGGAGGAGATACGCAGTATTTT | TRBV9 | TRBD2 | . | TRBJ2-3
CASSTSGSYEQYF | TGTGCCAGCAGCACGAGCGGCTCCTACGAGCAGTACTTC | TRBV7-9 | . | . | TRBJ2-7
CASSFSRRGTYGYTF | TGTGCCAGCAGCTTCTCTCGCAGGGGGACGTATGGCTACACCTTC | TRBV7-8 | TRBD1 | . | TRBJ1-2
CASSYTTGNTIYF | TGTGCCAGCAGCTACACGACTGGAAACACCATATATTTT | TRBV7-3 | . | few | TRBJ1-3
CASRPRGGAETQYF | TGTGCCAGCAGACCGAGGGGGGGGGCCGAGACCCAGTACTTC | TRBV2 | . | . | TRBJ2-5
CASSGNPRGPSSYEQYF | TGCGCCAGCAGCGGGAATCCCAGGGGTCCCTCATCCTACGAGCAGTACTTC | TRBV5-1 | . | . | TRBJ2-7
CASSPQGTTNEKLFF | TGTGCCAGCAGCCCACAGGGAACAACTAATGAAAAACTGTTTTTT | TRBV7-2 | . | . | TRBJ1-4
CASSEGPDNQPQHF | TGTGCCAGCAGCGAGGGGCCGGACAATCAGCCCCAGCATTTT | TRBV9 | . | once | TRBJ1-5
CASSLDPRVGTEAFF | TGCGCCAGCAGCTTGGACCCCAGGGTGGGGACTGAAGCTTTCTTT | TRBV5-1 | . | . | TRBJ1-1
CASSLVRGDRGNEQFF | TGTGCCAGCAGCTTGGTGAGGGGGGACAGGGGAAATGAGCAGTTCTTC | TRBV5-8 | TRBD1 | . | TRBJ2-1
CASTVSGRGPRRPESYNEQFF | TGTGCCAGCACCGTTAGCGGGAGGGGGCCCCGACGACCAGAATCCTACAATGAGCAGTTCTTC | TRBV27 | TRBD2 | . | TRBJ2-1
CASSPRQTDTQYF | TGTGCCAGCAGCCCGAGACAGACAGATACGCAGTATTTT | TRBV3-1/TRBV3-2 | . | . | TRBJ2-3
CASSYRAPYGYTF | TGTGCCAGCAGCTACAGGGCCCCCTATGGCTACACCTTC | TRBV5-6 | . | . | TRBJ1-2
CASSSHTEEKLFF | TGTGCCAGCAGCTCTCACACCGAAGAAAAACTGTTTTTT | TRBV5-4 | . | . | TRBJ1-4
CASTAGSYLSNQPQHF | TGTGCCAGTACCGCAGGGTCTTACCTTAGCAATCAGCCCCAGCATTTT | TRBV19 | . | few | TRBJ1-5
CASSSFREVNSPLHF | TGTGCCAGCAGTTCGTTCCGGGAGGTAAATTCACCCCTCCACTTT | TRBV5-5 | . | few | TRBJ1-6
CASSPGQGVNGNTIYF | TGTGCCAGCTCACCGGGACAGGGGGTTAATGGAAACACCATATATTTT | TRBV18 | TRBD1 | once | TRBJ1-3
CASSQEPTNTGELFF | TGCGCCAGCAGCCAAGAACCTACTAACACCGGGGAGCTGTTTTTT | TRBV4-1 | . | . | TRBJ2-2
CASRSTGGGNEKLFF | TGTGCCAGCAGGAGCACAGGGGGAGGTAATGAAAAACTGTTTTTT | TRBV6-6 | TRBD1 | . | TRBJ1-4
CATSDTRGLADTQYF | TGTGCCACCAGTGATACCCGAGGACTAGCGGATACGCAGTATTTT | TRBV24-1 | TRBD2 | . | TRBJ2-3
CAWSAGHSYGYTF | TGTGCCTGGAGTGCGGGACATAGCTATGGCTACACCTTC | TRBV30 | . | . | TRBJ1-2
CASSPGEVGYTF | TGTGCCAGCTCACCAGGGGAGGTGGGCTACACCTTC | TRBV18 | . | . | TRBJ1-2
CASSRNRGPNTGELFF | TGCGCCAGCAGCCGGAACAGGGGGCCGAACACCGGGGAGCTGTTTTTT | TRBV4-3 | TRBD1 | . | TRBJ2-2